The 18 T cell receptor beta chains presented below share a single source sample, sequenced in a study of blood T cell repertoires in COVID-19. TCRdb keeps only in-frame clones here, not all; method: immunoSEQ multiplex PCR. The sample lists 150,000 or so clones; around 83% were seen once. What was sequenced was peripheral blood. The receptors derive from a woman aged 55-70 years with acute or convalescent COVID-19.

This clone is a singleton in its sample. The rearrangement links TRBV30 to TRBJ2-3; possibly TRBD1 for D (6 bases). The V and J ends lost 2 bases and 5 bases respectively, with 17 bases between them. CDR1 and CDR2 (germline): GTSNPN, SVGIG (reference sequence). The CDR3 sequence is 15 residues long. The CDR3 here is CAWSWGQGGKDTQYF. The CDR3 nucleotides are TGTGCCTGGAGTTGGGGGCAGGGTGGAAAAGATACGCAGTATTTT.

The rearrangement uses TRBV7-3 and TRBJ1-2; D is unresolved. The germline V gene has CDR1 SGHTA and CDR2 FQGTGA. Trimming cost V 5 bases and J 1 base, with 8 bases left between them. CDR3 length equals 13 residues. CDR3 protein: CASSPYSNYGYTF. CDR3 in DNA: TGTGCCAGCAGCCCCTACAGTAACTATGGCTACACCTTC.

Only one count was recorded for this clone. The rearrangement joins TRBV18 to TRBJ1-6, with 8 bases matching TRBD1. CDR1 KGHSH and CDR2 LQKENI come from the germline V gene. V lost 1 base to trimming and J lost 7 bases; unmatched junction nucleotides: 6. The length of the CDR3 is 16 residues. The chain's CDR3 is CASSPQLQGGNSPLHF. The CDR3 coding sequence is TGTGCCAGCTCACCACAATTACAGGGGGGAAATTCACCCCTCCACTTT.

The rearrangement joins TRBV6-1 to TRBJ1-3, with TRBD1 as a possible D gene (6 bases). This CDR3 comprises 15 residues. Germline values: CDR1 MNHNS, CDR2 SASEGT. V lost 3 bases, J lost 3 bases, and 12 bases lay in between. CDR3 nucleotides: TGTGCCAGCAGTGATGGGGGGGCGCTTGGAAACACCATATATTTT. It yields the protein CASSDGGALGNTIYF.

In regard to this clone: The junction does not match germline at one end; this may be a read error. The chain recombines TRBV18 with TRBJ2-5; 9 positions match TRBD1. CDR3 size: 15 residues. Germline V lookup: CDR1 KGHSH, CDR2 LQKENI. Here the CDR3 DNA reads TGTGCCAGCTCCCCACGGACAGGGGAGGGGGAGACCCAGTACTTC. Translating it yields CASSPRTGEGETQYF.

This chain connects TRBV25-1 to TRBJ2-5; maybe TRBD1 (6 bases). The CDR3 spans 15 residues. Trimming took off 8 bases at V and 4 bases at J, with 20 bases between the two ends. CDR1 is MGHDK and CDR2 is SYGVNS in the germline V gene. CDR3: CASEPADRLGETQYF. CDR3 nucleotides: TGTGCCAGCGAACCCGCCGACAGGTTAGGAGAGACCCAGTACTTC.

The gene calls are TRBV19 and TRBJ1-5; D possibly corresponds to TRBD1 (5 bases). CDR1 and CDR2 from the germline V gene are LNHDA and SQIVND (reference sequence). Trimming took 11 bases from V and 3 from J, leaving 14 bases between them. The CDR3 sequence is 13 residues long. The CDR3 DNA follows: TGTGCCGGGGCCGTACAGCTCAATCAGCCCCAGCATTTT. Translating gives CAGAVQLNQPQHF.

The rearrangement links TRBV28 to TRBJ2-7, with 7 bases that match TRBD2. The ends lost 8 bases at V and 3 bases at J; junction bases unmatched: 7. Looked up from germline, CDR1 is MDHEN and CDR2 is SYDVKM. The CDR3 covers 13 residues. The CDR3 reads CASGEGKGYEQYV. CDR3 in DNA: TGTGCCAGCGGGGAGGGAAAGGGCTACGAGCAGTACGTC.

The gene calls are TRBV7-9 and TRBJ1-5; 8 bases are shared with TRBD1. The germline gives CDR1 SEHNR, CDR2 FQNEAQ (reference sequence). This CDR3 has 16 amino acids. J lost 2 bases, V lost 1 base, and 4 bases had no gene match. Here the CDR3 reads CASSLGETGGNQPQHF. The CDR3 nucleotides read TGTGCCAGCAGCTTAGGAGAGACAGGGGGCAATCAGCCCCAGCATTTT.

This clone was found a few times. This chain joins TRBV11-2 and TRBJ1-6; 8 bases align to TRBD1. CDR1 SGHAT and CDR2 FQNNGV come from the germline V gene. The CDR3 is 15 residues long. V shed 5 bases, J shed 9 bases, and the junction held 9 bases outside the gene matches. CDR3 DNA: TGTGCCAGCAGCCCCAGACAGGGGATCGGTTCACCCCTCCACTTT. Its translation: CASSPRQGIGSPLHF.

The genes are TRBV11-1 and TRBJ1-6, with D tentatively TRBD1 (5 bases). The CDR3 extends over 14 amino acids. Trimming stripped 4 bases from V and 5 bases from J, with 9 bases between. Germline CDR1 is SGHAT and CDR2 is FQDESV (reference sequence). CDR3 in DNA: TGTGCCAGCAGCTCATCAGGGAATAATTCACCCCTCCACTTT. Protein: CASSSSGNNSPLHF.

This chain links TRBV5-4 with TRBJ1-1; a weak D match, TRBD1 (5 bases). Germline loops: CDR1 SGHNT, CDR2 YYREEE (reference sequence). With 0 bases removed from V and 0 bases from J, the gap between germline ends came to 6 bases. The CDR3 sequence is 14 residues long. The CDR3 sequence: CASSLGQMNTEAFF. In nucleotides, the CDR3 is TGTGCCAGCAGCTTGGGACAGATGAACACTGAAGCTTTCTTT.

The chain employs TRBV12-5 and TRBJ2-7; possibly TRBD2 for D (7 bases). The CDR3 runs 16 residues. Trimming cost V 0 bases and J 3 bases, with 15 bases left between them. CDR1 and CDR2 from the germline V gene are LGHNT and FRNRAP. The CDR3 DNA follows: TGTGCTAGTGGTTTGGTACAAGGGGGGGGGCGCTACGAGCAGTACTTC. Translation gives CASGLVQGGGRYEQYF.

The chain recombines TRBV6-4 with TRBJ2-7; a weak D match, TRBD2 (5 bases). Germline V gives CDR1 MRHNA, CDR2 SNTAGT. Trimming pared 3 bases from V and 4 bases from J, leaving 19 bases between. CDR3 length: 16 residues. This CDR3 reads CASSEFGEKRKYEQYV. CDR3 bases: TGTGCCAGCAGTGAATTTGGGGAGAAGCGGAAATACGAGCAGTACGTC.

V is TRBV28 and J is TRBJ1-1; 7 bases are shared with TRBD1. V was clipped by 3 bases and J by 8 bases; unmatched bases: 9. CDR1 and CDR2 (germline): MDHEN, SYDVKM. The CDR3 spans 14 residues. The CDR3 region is CASSLAGGQLEAFF. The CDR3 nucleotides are TGTGCCAGCAGTTTGGCTGGGGGACAGCTAGAAGCTTTCTTT. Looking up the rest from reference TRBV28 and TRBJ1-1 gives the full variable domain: DVKVTQSSRYLVKRTGEKVFLECVQDMDHENMFWYRQDPGLGLRLIYFSYDVKMKEKGDIPEGYSVSREKKERFSLILESASTNQTSMYLCASSLAGGQLEAFFGQGTRLTVV.

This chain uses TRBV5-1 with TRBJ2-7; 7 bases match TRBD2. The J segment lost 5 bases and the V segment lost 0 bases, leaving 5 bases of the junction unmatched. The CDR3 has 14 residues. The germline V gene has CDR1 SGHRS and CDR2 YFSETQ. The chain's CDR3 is CASSLGGGWDEQYV. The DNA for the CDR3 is TGCGCCAGCAGCTTGGGCGGGGGTTGGGACGAGCAGTACGTC.

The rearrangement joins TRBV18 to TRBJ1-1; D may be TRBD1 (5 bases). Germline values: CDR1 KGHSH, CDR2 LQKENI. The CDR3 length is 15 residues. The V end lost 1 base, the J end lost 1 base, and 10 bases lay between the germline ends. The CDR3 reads CASSPLPQGNTEAFF. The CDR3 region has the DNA TGTGCCAGCTCACCACTTCCCCAGGGGAACACTGAAGCTTTCTTT.

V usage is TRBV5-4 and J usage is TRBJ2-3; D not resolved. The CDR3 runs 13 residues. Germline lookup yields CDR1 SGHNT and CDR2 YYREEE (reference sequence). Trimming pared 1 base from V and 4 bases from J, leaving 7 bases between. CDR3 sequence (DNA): TGTGCCAGCAGCTTGAATCATCCAGATACGCAGTATTTT. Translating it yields CASSLNHPDTQYF.